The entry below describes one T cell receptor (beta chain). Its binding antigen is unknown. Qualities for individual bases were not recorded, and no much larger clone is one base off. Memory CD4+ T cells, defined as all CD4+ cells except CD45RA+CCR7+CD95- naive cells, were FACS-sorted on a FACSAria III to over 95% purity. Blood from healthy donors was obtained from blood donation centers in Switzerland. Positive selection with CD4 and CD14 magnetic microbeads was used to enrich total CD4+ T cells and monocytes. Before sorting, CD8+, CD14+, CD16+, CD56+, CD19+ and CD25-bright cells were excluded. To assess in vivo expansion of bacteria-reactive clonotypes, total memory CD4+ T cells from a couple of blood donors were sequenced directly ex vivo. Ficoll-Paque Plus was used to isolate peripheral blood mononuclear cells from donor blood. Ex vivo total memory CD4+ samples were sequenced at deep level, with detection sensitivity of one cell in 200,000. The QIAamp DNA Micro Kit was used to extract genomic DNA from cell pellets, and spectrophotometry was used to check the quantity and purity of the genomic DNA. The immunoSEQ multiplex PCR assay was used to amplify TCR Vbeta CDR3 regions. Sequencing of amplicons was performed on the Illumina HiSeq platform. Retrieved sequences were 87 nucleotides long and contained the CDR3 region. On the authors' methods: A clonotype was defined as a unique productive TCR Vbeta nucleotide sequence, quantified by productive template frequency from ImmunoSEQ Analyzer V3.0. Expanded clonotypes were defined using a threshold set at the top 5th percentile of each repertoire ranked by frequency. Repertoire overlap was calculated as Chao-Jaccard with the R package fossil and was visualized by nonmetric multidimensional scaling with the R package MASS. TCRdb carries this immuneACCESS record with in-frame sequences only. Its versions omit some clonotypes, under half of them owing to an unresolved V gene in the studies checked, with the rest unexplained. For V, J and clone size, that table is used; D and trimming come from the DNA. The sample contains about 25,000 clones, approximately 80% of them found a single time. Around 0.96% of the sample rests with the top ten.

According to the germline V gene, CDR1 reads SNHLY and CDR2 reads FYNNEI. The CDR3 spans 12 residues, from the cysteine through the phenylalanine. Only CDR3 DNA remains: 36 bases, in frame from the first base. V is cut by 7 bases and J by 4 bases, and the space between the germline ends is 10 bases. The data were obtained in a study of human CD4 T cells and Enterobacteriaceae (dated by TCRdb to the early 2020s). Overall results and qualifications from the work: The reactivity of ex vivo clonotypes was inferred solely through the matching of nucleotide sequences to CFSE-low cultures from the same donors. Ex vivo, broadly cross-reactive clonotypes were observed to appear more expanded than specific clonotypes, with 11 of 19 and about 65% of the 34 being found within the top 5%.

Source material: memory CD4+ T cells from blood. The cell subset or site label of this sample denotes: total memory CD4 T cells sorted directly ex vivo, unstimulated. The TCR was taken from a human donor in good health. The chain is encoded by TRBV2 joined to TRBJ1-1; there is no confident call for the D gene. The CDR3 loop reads CASTLESTEAFF. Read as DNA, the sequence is TGTGCCAGCACCCTGGAAAGCACTGAAGCTTTCTTT.